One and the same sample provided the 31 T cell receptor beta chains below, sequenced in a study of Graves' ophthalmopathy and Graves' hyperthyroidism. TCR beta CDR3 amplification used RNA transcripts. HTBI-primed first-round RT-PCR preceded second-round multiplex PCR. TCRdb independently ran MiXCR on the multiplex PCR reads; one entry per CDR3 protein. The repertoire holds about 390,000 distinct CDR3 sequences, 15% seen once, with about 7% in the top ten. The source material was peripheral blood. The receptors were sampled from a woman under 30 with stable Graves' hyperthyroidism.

CDR3 sequence: CSALKGGAGQPQHF. The CDR3 nucleotides are TGCAGTGCTCTTAAAGGGGGGGCAGGGCAGCCCCAGCATTTT. V is TRBV20-1 and J is TRBJ1-5; perhaps TRBD1 as D (6 bases). The V gene's germline CDR1 is DFQATT and CDR2 SNEGSKA (reference sequence). The CDR3 is 14 residues long. With 5 bases removed from V and 7 bases from J, the gap between germline ends came to 18 bases.

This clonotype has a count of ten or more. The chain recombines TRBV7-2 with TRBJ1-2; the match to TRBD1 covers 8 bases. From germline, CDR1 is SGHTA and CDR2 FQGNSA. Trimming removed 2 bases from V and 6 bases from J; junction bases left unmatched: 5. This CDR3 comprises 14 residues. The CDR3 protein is CASSLSRTGNGYTF. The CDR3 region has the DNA TGTGCCAGCAGCTTATCTAGGACAGGGAATGGCTACACCTTC.

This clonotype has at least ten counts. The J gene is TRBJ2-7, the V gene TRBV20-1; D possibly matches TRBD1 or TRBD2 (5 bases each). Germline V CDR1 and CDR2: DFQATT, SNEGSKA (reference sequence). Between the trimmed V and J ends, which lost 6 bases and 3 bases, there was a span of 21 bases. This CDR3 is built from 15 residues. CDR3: CSAPRRDAGSYEQYF. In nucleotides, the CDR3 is TGCAGTGCACCGCGCCGGGACGCTGGAAGCTACGAGCAGTACTTC.

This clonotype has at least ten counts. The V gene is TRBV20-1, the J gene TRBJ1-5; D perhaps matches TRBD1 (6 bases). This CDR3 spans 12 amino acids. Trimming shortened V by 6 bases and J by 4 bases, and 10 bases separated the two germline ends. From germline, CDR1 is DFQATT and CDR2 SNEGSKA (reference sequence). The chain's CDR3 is CSAIQGNQPQHF. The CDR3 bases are TGCAGTGCCATACAGGGAAATCAGCCCCAGCATTTT.

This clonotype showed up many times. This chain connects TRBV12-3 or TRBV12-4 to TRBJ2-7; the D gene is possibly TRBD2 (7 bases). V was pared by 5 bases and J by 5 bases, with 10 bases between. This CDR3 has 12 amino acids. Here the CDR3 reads CASSRGGDEQYF. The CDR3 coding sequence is TGTGCCAGCAGTCGAGGGGGGGACGAGCAGTACTTC.

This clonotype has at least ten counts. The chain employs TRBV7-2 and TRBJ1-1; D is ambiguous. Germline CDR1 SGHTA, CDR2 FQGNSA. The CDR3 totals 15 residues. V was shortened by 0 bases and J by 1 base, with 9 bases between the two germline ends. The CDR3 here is CASSLATRGNTEAFF. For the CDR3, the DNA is TGTGCCAGCAGCTTAGCAACACGGGGGAACACTGAAGCTTTCTTT.

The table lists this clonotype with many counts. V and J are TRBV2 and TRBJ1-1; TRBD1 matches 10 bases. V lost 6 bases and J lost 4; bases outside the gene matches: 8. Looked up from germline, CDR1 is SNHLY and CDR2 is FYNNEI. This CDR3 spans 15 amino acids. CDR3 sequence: CASRDHRTGGTEAFF. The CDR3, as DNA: TGTGCCAGCAGAGATCATCGGACAGGGGGCACTGAAGCTTTCTTT.

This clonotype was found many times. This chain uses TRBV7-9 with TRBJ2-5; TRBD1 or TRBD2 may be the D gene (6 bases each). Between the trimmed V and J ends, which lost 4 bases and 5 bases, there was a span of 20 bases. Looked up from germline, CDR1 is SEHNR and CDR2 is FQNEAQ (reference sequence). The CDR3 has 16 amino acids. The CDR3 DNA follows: TGTGCCAGCAGCTCCTTCGGAGGGGGTGGTTATGAGACCCAGTACTTC. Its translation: CASSSFGGGGYETQYF.

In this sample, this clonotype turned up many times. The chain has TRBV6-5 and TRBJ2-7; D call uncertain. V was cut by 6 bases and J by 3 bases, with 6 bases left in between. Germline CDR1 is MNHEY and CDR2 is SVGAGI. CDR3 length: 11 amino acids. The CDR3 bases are TGTGCCAGCAGAACCTTCTACGAGCAGTACTTC. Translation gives CASRTFYEQYF.

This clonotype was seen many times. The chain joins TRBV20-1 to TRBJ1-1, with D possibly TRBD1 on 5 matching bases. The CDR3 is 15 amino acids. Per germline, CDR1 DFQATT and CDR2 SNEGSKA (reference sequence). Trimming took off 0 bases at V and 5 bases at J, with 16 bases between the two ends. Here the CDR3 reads CSARDMGGGGTEAFF. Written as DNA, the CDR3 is TGCAGTGCTAGAGATATGGGCGGGGGAGGAACTGAAGCTTTCTTT.

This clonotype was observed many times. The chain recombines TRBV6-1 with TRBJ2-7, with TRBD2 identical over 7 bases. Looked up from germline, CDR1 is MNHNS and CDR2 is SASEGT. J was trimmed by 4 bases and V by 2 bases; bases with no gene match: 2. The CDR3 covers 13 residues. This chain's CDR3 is CASSEPGGYEQYF. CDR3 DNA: TGTGCCAGCAGTGAACCCGGGGGGTACGAGCAGTACTTC.

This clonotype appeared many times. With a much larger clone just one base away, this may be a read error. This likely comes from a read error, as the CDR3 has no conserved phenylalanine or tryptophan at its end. The CDR3 nucleotides are TGTGCCAGCAGTTTAGGACAGGCGAACACTGAAGCTTTCCTT. Translated: CASSLGQANTEAFL. The V gene is TRBV12-3 or TRBV12-4, the J gene TRBJ1-1, with D perhaps matching TRBD1 (6 bases). This CDR3 comprises 14 residues. V was shortened by 1 base and J by 1 base, with 7 bases between the two germline ends.

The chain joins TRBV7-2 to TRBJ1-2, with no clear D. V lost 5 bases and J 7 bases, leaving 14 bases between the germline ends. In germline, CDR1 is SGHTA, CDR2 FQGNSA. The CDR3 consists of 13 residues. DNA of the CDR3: TGTGCCAGCAGCCCCCTGTCGTCAGTTGGCTACACCTTC. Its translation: CASSPLSSVGYTF.

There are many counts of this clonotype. The CDR3 sequence is CASSIGGFGGYGYTF. CDR3 DNA: TGTGCCAGTAGTATAGGGGGGTTTGGAGGCTATGGCTACACCTTC. The genes are TRBV19 and TRBJ1-2; the D gene is possibly TRBD1 (5 bases). The CDR3 spans 15 residues. With 1 base removed from V and 4 bases from J, the gap between germline ends came to 13 bases. CDR1 and CDR2 from the germline V gene are LNHDA and SQIVND (reference sequence).

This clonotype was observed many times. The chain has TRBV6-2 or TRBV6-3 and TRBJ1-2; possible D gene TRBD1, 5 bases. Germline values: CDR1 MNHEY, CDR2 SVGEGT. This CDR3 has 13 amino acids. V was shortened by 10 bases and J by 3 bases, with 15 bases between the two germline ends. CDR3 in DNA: TGTGCCACCGCCGAGGCGGGGGACTATGGCTACACCTTC. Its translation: CATAEAGDYGYTF.

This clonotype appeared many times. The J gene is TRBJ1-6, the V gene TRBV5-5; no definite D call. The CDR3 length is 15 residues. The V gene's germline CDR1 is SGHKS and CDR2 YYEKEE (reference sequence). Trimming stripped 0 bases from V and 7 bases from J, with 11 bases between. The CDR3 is CASSLDLMTNSPLHF. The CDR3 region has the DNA TGTGCCAGCAGCTTGGATCTGATGACAAATTCACCCCTCCACTTT.

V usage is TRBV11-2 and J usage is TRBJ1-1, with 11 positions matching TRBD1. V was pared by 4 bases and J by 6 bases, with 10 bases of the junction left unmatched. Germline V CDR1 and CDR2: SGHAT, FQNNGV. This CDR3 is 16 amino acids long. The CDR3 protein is CASSSPPGQGGAEAFF. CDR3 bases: TGTGCCAGCAGCTCACCACCGGGACAGGGGGGTGCTGAAGCTTTCTTT.

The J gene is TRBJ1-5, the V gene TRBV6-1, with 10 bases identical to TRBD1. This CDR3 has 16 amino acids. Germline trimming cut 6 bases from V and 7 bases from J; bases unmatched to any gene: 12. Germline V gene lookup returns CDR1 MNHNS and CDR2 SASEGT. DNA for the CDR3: TGTGCCAGCAGCCCCACGGGACAGGGGCAGGTGCAGCCCCAGCATTTT. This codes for CASSPTGQGQVQPQHF.

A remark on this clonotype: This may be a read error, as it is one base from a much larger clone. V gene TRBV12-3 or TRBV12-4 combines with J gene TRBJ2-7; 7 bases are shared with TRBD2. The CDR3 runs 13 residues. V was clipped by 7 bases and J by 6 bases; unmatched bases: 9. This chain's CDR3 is CASTGGGICEQYF. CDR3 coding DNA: TGTGCCAGCACCGGCGGGGGAATCTGCGAGCAGTACTTC.

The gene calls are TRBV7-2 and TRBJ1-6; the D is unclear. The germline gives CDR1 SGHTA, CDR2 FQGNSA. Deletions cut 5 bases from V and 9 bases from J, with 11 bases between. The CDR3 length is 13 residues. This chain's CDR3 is CASSLVPGSPLHF. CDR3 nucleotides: TGTGCCAGCAGCCTAGTTCCAGGTTCACCCCTCCACTTT.

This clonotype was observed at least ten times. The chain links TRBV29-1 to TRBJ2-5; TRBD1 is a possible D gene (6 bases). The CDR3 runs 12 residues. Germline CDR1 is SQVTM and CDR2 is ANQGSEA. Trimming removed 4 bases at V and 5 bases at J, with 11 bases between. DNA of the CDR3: TGCAGCGTTGGACAGGCGAGGGAGACCCAGTACTTC. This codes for CSVGQARETQYF. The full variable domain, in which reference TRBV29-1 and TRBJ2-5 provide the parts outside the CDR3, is SAVISQKPSRDICQRGTSLTIQCQVDSQVTMMFWYRQQPGQSLTLIATANQGSEATYESGFVIDKFPISRPNLTFSTLTVSNMSPEDSSIYLCSVGQARETQYFGPGTRLLVL.

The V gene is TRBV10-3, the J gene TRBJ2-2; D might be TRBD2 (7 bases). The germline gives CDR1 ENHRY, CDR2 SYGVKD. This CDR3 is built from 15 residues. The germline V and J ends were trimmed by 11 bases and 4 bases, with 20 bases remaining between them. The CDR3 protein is CAGRGWGGPTGELFF. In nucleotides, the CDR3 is TGTGCCGGGCGAGGTTGGGGGGGGCCCACCGGGGAGCTGTTTTTT.

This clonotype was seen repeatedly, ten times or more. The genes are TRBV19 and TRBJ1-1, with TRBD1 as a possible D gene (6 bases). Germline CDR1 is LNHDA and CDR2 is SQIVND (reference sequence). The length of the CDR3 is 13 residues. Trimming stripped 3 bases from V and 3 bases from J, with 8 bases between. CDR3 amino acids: CASSIKGDTEAFF. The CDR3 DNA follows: TGTGCCAGTAGTATCAAGGGGGACACTGAAGCTTTCTTT.

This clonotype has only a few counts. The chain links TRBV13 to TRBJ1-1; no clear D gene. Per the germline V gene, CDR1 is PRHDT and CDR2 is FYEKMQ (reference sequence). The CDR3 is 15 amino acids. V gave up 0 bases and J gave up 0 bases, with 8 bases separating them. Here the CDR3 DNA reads TGTGCCAGCAGCTTAGGTCTCAGCCTGAACACTGAAGCTTTCTTT. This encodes CASSLGLSLNTEAFF. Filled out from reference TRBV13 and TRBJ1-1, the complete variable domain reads AAGVIQSPRHLIKEKRETATLKCYPIPRHDTVYWYQQGPGQDPQFLISFYEKMQSDKGSIPDRFSAQQFSDYHSELNMSSLELGDSALYFCASSLGLSLNTEAFFGQGTRLTVV.

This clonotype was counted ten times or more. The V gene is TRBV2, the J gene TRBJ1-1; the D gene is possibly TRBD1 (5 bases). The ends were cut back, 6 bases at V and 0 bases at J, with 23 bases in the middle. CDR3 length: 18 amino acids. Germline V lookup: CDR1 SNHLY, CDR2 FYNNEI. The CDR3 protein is CASRLRRRKGWMNTEAFF. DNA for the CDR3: TGTGCCAGCAGACTACGCCGGAGGAAGGGGTGGATGAACACTGAAGCTTTCTTT.

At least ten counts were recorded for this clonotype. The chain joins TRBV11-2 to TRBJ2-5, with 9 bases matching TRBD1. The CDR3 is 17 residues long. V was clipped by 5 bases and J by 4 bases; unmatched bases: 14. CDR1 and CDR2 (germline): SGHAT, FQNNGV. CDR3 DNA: TGTGCCAGCAGCAGACAGGGGGGGATGATTACGGGAGAGACCCAGTACTTC. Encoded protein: CASSRQGGMITGETQYF.

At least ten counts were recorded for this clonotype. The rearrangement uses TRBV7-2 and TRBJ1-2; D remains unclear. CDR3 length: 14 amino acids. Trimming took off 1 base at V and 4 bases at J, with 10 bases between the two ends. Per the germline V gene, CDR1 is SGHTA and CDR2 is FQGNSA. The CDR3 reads CASSLVEGGYGYTF. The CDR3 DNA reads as TGTGCCAGCAGCTTAGTGGAGGGAGGCTATGGCTACACCTTC.

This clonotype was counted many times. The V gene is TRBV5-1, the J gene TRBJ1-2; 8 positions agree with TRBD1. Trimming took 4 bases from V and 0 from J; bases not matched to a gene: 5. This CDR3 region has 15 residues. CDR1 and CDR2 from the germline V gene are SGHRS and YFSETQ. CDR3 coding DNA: TGCGCCAGCAGCCCCGGACAGGGAGCTAACTATGGCTACACCTTC. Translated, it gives CASSPGQGANYGYTF.

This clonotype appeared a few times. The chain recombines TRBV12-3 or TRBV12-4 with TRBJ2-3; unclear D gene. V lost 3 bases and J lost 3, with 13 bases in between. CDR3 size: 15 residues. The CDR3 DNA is TGTGCCAGCAGTTTTTACGTGGTAGGGACAGATACGCAGTATTTT. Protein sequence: CASSFYVVGTDTQYF.

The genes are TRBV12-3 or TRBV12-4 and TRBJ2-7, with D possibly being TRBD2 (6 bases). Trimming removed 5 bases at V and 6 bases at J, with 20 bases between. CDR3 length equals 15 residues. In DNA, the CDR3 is TGTGCCAGCAGTCAACGGAGGGATCGGGGCTCCGAGCAGTACTTC. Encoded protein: CASSQRRDRGSEQYF.

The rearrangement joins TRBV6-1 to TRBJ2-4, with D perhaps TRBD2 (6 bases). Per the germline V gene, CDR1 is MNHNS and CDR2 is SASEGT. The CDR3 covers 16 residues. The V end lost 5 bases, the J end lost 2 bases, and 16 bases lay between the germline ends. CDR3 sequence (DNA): TGTGCCAGCAGTACCAGACCCCGGGGGACCAAAAACATTCAGTACTTC. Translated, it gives CASSTRPRGTKNIQYF.